Each of the 17 T cell receptor beta chains below was sequenced from the same sample in a study of Ad26.COV2.S vaccination and SARS-CoV-2 variants. Treatment: some 19 received Ad26.COV2.S at low or high dose, single or two shots; roughly 5 received placebo; per-sample allocation not given. After the first vaccine or placebo injection, samples were drawn on day 63. The protocol was immunoSEQ multiplex PCR, while the TCRdb copy is restricted to in-frame clones and leaves out a portion. The sample comprises about 390,000 clones, 75% to 90% of which are singletons, and under 4% rests with the top ten. The sample was peripheral blood, taken in a trial of Ad26.COV2.S vaccine versus placebo. The receptors derive from a person aged 18-60 years who received the Ad26.COV2.S COVID-19 vaccine or a placebo.

In its sample, this clone was seen many times. The rearrangement links TRBV24-1 to TRBJ1-4; D might be TRBD1 (6 bases). With 10 bases removed from V and 0 bases from J, the gap between germline ends came to 14 bases. Per the germline V gene, CDR1 is KGHDR and CDR2 is SFDVKD. The CDR3 contains 15 residues. The CDR3 sequence: CATQGRMSTNEKLFF. The CDR3 nucleotides are TGTGCCACTCAGGGGAGGATGTCAACTAATGAAAAACTGTTTTTT.

The chain combines TRBV7-6 with TRBJ2-7, with a possible D match to TRBD2 (5 bases). The germline V gene encodes CDR1 SGHVS and CDR2 FNYEAQ. This CDR3 region has 15 residues. Trimming shortened V by 1 base and J by 0 bases, and 10 bases separated the two germline ends. The CDR3 bases are TGTGCCAGCAGCTTAGATCTTGGGAGCTCCTACGAGCAGTACTTC. Translated, it gives CASSLDLGSSYEQYF.

The chain recombines TRBV6-5 with TRBJ2-7; 8 positions match TRBD1. The CDR3 sequence is 14 residues long. With 5 bases clipped from V and 5 bases from J, the junction kept 8 bases outside the gene matches. Germline values: CDR1 MNHEY, CDR2 SVGAGI. The CDR3 reads CASSRLGQVNEQYF. The CDR3 bases are TGTGCCAGCAGTCGACTGGGACAGGTAAACGAGCAGTACTTC.

The V call is TRBV13, the J call TRBJ1-2; the D gene is possibly TRBD1 (5 bases). The CDR3 runs 13 residues. Trimming shortened V by 2 bases and J by 7 bases, and 11 bases separated the two germline ends. CDR1 is PRHDT, CDR2 FYEKMQ, per germline (reference sequence). This chain's CDR3 is CASSLSGQGGYTF. Here the CDR3 DNA reads TGTGCCAGCAGCTTATCAGGGCAGGGTGGCTACACCTTC.

The chain links TRBV5-1 to TRBJ1-1, with D tentatively TRBD1 (6 bases). V was trimmed by 4 bases and J by 1 base, leaving 11 bases between them. The CDR3 contains 14 residues. Germline V lookup: CDR1 SGHRS, CDR2 YFSETQ. The CDR3 loop reads CASSRGPQNTEAFF. DNA for the CDR3: TGCGCCAGCAGCCGGGGGCCGCAGAACACTGAAGCTTTCTTT.

The J gene is TRBJ2-5, the V gene TRBV5-4; either TRBD1 or TRBD2 may fit D (5 bases each). The CDR3 runs 14 residues. V was shortened by 5 bases and J by 0 bases, with 11 bases between the two germline ends. Germline lookup yields CDR1 SGHNT and CDR2 YYREEE (reference sequence). CDR3 nucleotides: TGTGCCAGCAGTCGCCGGGACCACCAAGAGACCCAGTACTTC. It yields the protein CASSRRDHQETQYF.

This clone appeared a single time. The genes are TRBV7-6 and TRBJ2-2, with D possibly being TRBD1 (5 bases). V was cut by 3 bases and J by 8 bases, with 16 bases left in between. Germline CDR1 SGHVS, CDR2 FNYEAQ. The CDR3 spans 15 residues. CDR3 in amino acids: CASSFIRGGTGELFF. CDR3 DNA: TGTGCCAGCAGCTTCATAAGGGGTGGCACTGGGGAGCTGTTTTTT.

The chain combines TRBV7-2 with TRBJ2-3, with D possibly matching TRBD2 (5 bases). The CDR3 length is 14 residues. The germline V and J ends were trimmed by 4 bases and 3 bases, with 11 bases remaining between them. In germline, CDR1 is SGHTA, CDR2 FQGNSA. The CDR3 nucleotides are TGTGCCAGCAGCTCCTTCCTAGCAACAGATACGCAGTATTTT. Its translation is CASSSFLATDTQYF. The whole variable domain, filled in from reference TRBV7-2 and TRBJ2-3, reads GAGVSQSPSNKVTEKGKDVELRCDPISGHTALYWYRQSLGQGLEFLIYFQGNSAPDKSGLPSDRFSAERTGGSVSTLTIQRTQQEDSAVYLCASSSFLATDTQYFGPGTRLTVL.

V gene TRBV12-5 combines with J gene TRBJ2-2, with TRBD1 identical over 10 bases. The CDR3 loop spans 16 amino acids. CDR1 and CDR2 (germline): LGHNT, FRNRAP. J lost 6 bases, V lost 2 bases, and 6 bases had no gene match. The chain's CDR3 is CASGLTPGQGPGELFF. The DNA of the CDR3 is TGTGCTAGTGGTTTGACTCCGGGACAGGGGCCCGGGGAGCTGTTTTTT.

The chain carries TRBV5-1 and TRBJ2-3; D might be TRBD1 or TRBD2, each matching 5 bases. V dropped 2 bases and J dropped 0 bases, with 10 bases sitting between them. Germline CDR1 and CDR2: SGHRS and YFSETQ. The CDR3 sequence is 15 residues long. The CDR3 DNA follows: TGCGCCAGCAGCTTAGGGACGGTAAGCACAGATACGCAGTATTTT. Translation gives CASSLGTVSTDTQYF. Full variable domain (rest looked up from reference TRBV5-1 and TRBJ2-3): KAGVTQTPRYLIKTRGQQVTLSCSPISGHRSVSWYQQTPGQGLQFLFEYFSETQRNKGNFPGRFSGRQFSNSRSEMNVSTLELGDSALYLCASSLGTVSTDTQYFGPGTRLTVL.

The J gene is TRBJ2-5, the V gene TRBV9; a possible D gene is TRBD2 (6 bases). The CDR3 sequence is 14 residues long. Trimming cost V 4 bases and J 0 bases, with 10 bases left between them. CDR1 and CDR2 from the germline V gene are SGDLS and YYNGEE. The DNA for the CDR3 is TGTGCCAGCAGCCCCCGACTAGACCAAGAGACCCAGTACTTC. It codes for CASSPRLDQETQYF.

The gene calls are TRBV3-1 (or the pseudogene TRBV3-2) and TRBJ1-2, with D possibly TRBD1 on 5 matching bases. The V gene's germline CDR1 is LGHDT and CDR2 YNNKEL (reference sequence). The V and J ends lost 1 base and 8 bases respectively, with 14 bases between them. This CDR3 has 14 amino acids. In DNA form, the CDR3 reads TGTGCCAGCAGCCAAGTAGGAGGGGATGGCGGCTACACCTTC. As protein: CASSQVGGDGGYTF.

This chain uses TRBV15 with TRBJ2-7, with 10 bases aligning to TRBD2. CDR1 is LNHNV, CDR2 YYDKDF, per germline (reference sequence). After removal of 0 bases from V and 5 bases from J, the junction contained 7 bases not matched to a gene. The CDR3 spans 16 residues. The CDR3 sequence: CATSRDMPSGGNEQYF. The CDR3 DNA sequence: TGTGCCACCAGCAGAGATATGCCTAGCGGGGGCAACGAGCAGTACTTC. The full variable domain, in which reference TRBV15 and TRBJ2-7 provide the parts outside the CDR3, is DAMVIQNPRYQVTQFGKPVTLSCSQTLNHNVMYWYQQKSSQAPKLLFHYYDKDFNNEADTPDNFQSRRPNTSFCFLDIRSPGLGDTAMYLCATSRDMPSGGNEQYFGPGTRLTVT.

The chain has TRBV7-9 and TRBJ2-5; possibly TRBD1 for D (7 bases). Germline V gene lookup returns CDR1 SEHNR and CDR2 FQNEAQ (reference sequence). Trimming took off 7 bases at V and 4 bases at J, with 22 bases between the two ends. The CDR3 is made up of 16 amino acids. In DNA form, the CDR3 reads TGTGCCAGCATCCTACTCGTGGAGGGGGCACGAGAGACCCAGTACTTC. Its protein is CASILLVEGARETQYF.

This chain connects TRBV24-1 to TRBJ2-3; D uncertain. Germline V gene sequence: CDR1 KGHDR, CDR2 SFDVKD. This CDR3 comprises 14 residues. The germline V and J ends were trimmed by 5 bases and 4 bases, with 12 bases remaining between them. CDR3 sequence (DNA): TGTGCCACCAGTGTGCCCCCCCAACCAGATACGCAGTATTTT. This sequence encodes CATSVPPQPDTQYF.

The chain is built from TRBV19 and TRBJ1-4, with D hard to call. This CDR3 comprises 16 residues. Germline V gene sequence: CDR1 LNHDA, CDR2 SQIVND (reference sequence). Trimming took off 5 bases at V and 0 bases at J, with 13 bases between the two ends. Written as DNA, the CDR3 is TGTGCCAGTAGTCCTTGGACGCTTGCAACTAATGAAAAACTGTTTTTT. It encodes CASSPWTLATNEKLFF.

This clone was counted once. The chain has TRBV11-2 and TRBJ1-4; D is undetermined. The CDR3 sequence is 14 residues long. CDR1 and CDR2 from the germline V gene are SGHAT and FQNNGV. Deletions cut 4 bases from V and 5 bases from J, with 11 bases between. Here the CDR3 DNA reads TGTGCCAGCAGCTCTGCCGGGGTCAATGAAAAACTGTTTTTT. It translates to CASSSAGVNEKLFF.